This T cell receptor beta chain emerged from a study of blood T cell repertoires in COVID-19. The CDR3 contains 14 residues. Germline V gene sequence: CDR1 LNHDA, CDR2 SQIVND (reference sequence). V shed 4 bases, J shed 9 bases, and the junction held 5 bases outside the gene matches. Libraries were prepared by immunoSEQ multiplex PCR; TCRdb keeps only in-frame clonotypes and omits some of them. This table holds approximately 300,000 clones, 80% to 95% found once. Two negative PCRs, clearance, or symptom resolution had been documented for recovered Cohort 3 donors. The sequence came from a woman aged 25 to 45 who had recovered from COVID-19. The chain recombines TRBV19 with TRBJ2-1; TRBD2 agrees at 11 bases. Sequenced sample: PBMCs or T cells enriched from blood (not recorded which). CDR3 DNA: TGTGCCAGTAGTACTAGCGGGAGGTTCGCTGAGCAGTTCTTC. Protein: CASSTSGRFAEQFF.